This note documents a single T cell receptor beta chain sequence. The source of the sample is a study of T cell responses to AZD1222 COVID-19 vaccine. The protocol was immunoSEQ multiplex PCR, while the TCRdb copy is restricted to in-frame clones and leaves out a portion. The data contain 210,000 or so clones, under 95% of them seen just once; the ten biggest clones take up roughly 0.99%. The sequences come from peripheral blood, collected on day 0 of MenACWY control vaccination. The clonotype comes from an adult in good health.

The CDR3 region has the DNA TGTGCCAGCAGCGGAATTCGACAGGGAACTCGTGGCTACACCTTC. It encodes CASSGIRQGTRGYTF. The J gene is TRBJ1-2, the V gene TRBV5-4; 7 nucleotides agree with TRBD1. The V gene end was trimmed by 4 bases and the J gene end by 7 bases; junction bases not matched to a gene: 13. The CDR3 has 15 residues. CDR1 SGHNT and CDR2 YYREEE come from the germline V gene (reference sequence).